A selection of T cell receptor beta chains follows, all from one sample in a study of control samples from healthy donors and cancer patients. Only in-frame clones appear in the TCRdb table, and some are missing; sequencing was by immunoSEQ multiplex PCR. The data show 150,000 to 170,000 clones, 90% to 95% seen once. Source material: blood. These receptors originate from a middle-aged man in good health. CDR3s include the opening cysteine and the closing phenylalanine or tryptophan. A D gene is named only where the DNA matches it firmly. Expanded clones get a size class; other rows say once, few or many, or leave the size out.

J | D | V | size | DNA | CDR3
TRBJ2-3 | NA | TRBV7-9 | once | TGTGCCAGCAGCTTGGCAATGACAGGAGATACGCAGTATTTT | CASSLAMTGDTQYF
TRBJ1-2 | NA | TRBV6-4 | NA | TGTGCCAGCCCCCCCGGGGGTTTCTATGGCTACACCTTC | CASPPGGFYGYTF
TRBJ2-7 | NA | TRBV7-2 | NA | TGTGCCAGCAGCTTGCTAGGGGGGGGCTTCCACGAGCAGTACTTC | CASSLLGGGFHEQYF
TRBJ2-7 | TRBD2 | TRBV3-1/TRBV3-2 | NA | TGTGCCAGCAGCCACCGGGGGGGGTCCTACGAGCAGTACTTC | CASSHRGGSYEQYF
TRBJ1-5 | NA | TRBV30 | NA | TGTGCCTGGACAGGAGGAGGGAACAATCAGCCCCAGCATTTT | CAWTGGGNNQPQHF
TRBJ1-2 | NA | TRBV29-1 | once | TGCAGCGTTGGTTTACAGGACTATGGCTACACCTTC | CSVGLQDYGYTF
TRBJ1-5 | TRBD1 | TRBV6-5 | NA | TGTGCCAGCAGCGACAGGGATTATAGCAATCAGCCCCAGCATTTT | CASSDRDYSNQPQHF
TRBJ1-2 | NA | TRBV19 | NA | TGTGCCAGTAGTGCATACTCGACGGCGGCGGGCTACACCTTC | CASSAYSTAAGYTF
TRBJ1-3 | TRBD1 | TRBV6-5 | NA | TGTGCCAGTTCGACAGGGGGGTCTGGAAACACCATATATTTT | CASSTGGSGNTIYF
TRBJ1-2 | NA | TRBV3-1/TRBV3-2 | NA | TGTGCCAGCAGCCAAGAGACAATCGACTATGGCTACACCTTC | CASSQETIDYGYTF
TRBJ2-2 | NA | TRBV5-6 | NA | TGTGCCAGCAGCTTGGGGACAGTCAACACCGGGGAGCTGTTTTTT | CASSLGTVNTGELFF
TRBJ1-1 | NA | TRBV18 | NA | TGTGCCAGCTCAGACTCCCTACCGGCTGAAGCTTTCTTT | CASSDSLPAEAFF
TRBJ1-5 | NA | TRBV6-2/TRBV6-3 | NA | TGTGCCAGCAGTTACCGACGCTCGTTTAGCAATCAGCCCCAGCATTTT | CASSYRRSFSNQPQHF
TRBJ2-3 | NA | TRBV19 | NA | TGTGCCAGTACTATAGGAAACGGGCCGGGCACAGATACGCAGTATTTT | CASTIGNGPGTDTQYF
TRBJ1-5 | NA | TRBV11-2 | NA | TGTGCCAGCAGCTTAGGGGCTGAGCAGCCCCAGCATTTT | CASSLGAEQPQHF
TRBJ1-5 | NA | TRBV19 | NA | TGTGCCAGTAGTGTGGGGAGAGATCAGCCCCAGCATTTT | CASSVGRDQPQHF
TRBJ2-1 | NA | TRBV2 | NA | TGTGCCAGCAGAAACAGGGCCGGCCATGAGCAGTTCTTC | CASRNRAGHEQFF
TRBJ2-3 | NA | TRBV9 | NA | TGTGCCAGCAGCGGACGACGGTACACAGATACGCAGTATTTT | CASSGRRYTDTQYF
TRBJ2-7 | NA | TRBV19 | NA | TGTGCCAGTAGTGTAGAGGACCGCTACGAGCAGTACTTC | CASSVEDRYEQYF
TRBJ2-6 | TRBD1 | TRBV5-1 | NA | TGCGCCAGCAGCTTTGGACAGGGCAACTCTGGGGCCAACGTCCTGACTTTC | CASSFGQGNSGANVLTF
TRBJ2-7 | NA | TRBV30 | NA | TGTGCCTGGAGTCAGGCTATCGGAGACTACGAGCAGTACTTC | CAWSQAIGDYEQYF
TRBJ2-3 | NA | TRBV5-1 | NA | TGCGCCAGCAGCTTGCGGGGGCCCACAGATACGCAGTATTTT | CASSLRGPTDTQYF
TRBJ1-4 | NA | TRBV27 | NA | TGTGCCAGCAGTACGGATCCCCCCCCCACGGAAAAACTGTTTTTT | CASSTDPPPTEKLFF
TRBJ1-6 | NA | TRBV7-2 | NA | TGTGCCAGCAGCTTATTGTGGGGCAATTCACCCCTCCACTTT | CASSLLWGNSPLHF
TRBJ1-1 | NA | TRBV6-5 | NA | TGTGCCAGCAGTTATCAGCAGCTGAACACTGAAGCTTTCTTT | CASSYQQLNTEAFF
TRBJ2-1 | NA | TRBV19 | NA | TGTGCCAGTAGTATGTCGGTCGGCTCCTACAATGAGCAGTTCTTC | CASSMSVGSYNEQFF
TRBJ2-3 | TRBD1 | TRBV19 | NA | TGTGCCAGTAGTATTAGGGGGCAGGATACGCAGTATTTT | CASSIRGQDTQYF
TRBJ1-1 | NA | TRBV28 | NA | TGTGCCAGCACCCTTGGAGGGATTGGCCCTGAAGCTTTCTTT | CASTLGGIGPEAFF
TRBJ1-3 | TRBD1 | TRBV5-1 | NA | TGCGCCAGCAGCAAAACCGACAGGGCTGGAAACACCATATATTTT | CASSKTDRAGNTIYF
TRBJ1-2 | NA | TRBV2 | NA | TGTGCCAGCACGAGGGACGTCCCTTATGGCTACACCTTC | CASTRDVPYGYTF
TRBJ1-6 | NA | TRBV7-6 | NA | TGTGCCAGCAGCTTAGTCGGTCCCGAGGGCAATTCACCCCTCCACTTT | CASSLVGPEGNSPLHF
TRBJ1-5 | TRBD1 | TRBV27 | NA | TGTGCCAGCAGTCCAGGGGGGTCTTCACATCAGCCCCAGCATTTT | CASSPGGSSHQPQHF
TRBJ1-2 | TRBD1 | TRBV28 | NA | TGTGCCAGCAGGCTACAGGGGGCAGGGTATGGCTACACCTTC | CASRLQGAGYGYTF
TRBJ2-7 | NA | TRBV18 | NA | TGTGCCAGCTCACCACTCGGGACAAGCAAGGGCTACGAGCAGTACTTC | CASSPLGTSKGYEQYF
TRBJ1-2 | NA | TRBV6-5 | NA | TGTGCCAGCAGTTTCACGGCAGGCCAAAATGGCTACACCTTC | CASSFTAGQNGYTF
TRBJ2-1 | TRBD2 | TRBV6-2/TRBV6-3 | NA | TGTGCCAGCAGCGGTAGCGGGGGGGCCAATGAGCAGTTCTTC | CASSGSGGANEQFF
TRBJ1-6 | NA | TRBV30 | NA | TGTGCCTGGAGTGTTGGGTATTCACCCCTCCACTTT | CAWSVGYSPLHF
TRBJ2-7 | NA | TRBV30 | NA | TGTGCCGCTCGTGGGGGGCAAGTAGGCGAGCAGTACTTC | CAARGGQVGEQYF
TRBJ1-2 | NA | TRBV5-6 | NA | TGTGCCAGCAGCTTGGAGCGGTCGGGGCTTGTTGGCTACACCTTC | CASSLERSGLVGYTF
TRBJ2-1 | NA | TRBV6-6 | NA | TGCTTGGCGGGGAGGGGGGGCAATGAGCAGTTCTTC | CLAGRGGNEQFF
TRBJ2-4 | NA | TRBV7-2 | NA | TGTGCCAGCAGCTTAAAGGGGCGGGGAAACATTCAGTACTTC | CASSLKGRGNIQYF
TRBJ1-5 | NA | TRBV6-5 | NA | TGTGCCAGCAGTTCGTACGGGACCCGTAGCAATCAGCCCCAGCATTTT | CASSSYGTRSNQPQHF
TRBJ1-4 | NA | TRBV7-8 | NA | TGTGCCAGCAGCTTAGTCCCGGACCCAAGTCGGGCAACTAATGAAAAACTGTTTTTT | CASSLVPDPSRATNEKLFF
TRBJ2-7 | NA | TRBV5-1 | once | TGCGCCAGCAGCTTGGGTTTAGGGTCCCCCTACGAGCAGTACTTC | CASSLGLGSPYEQYF
TRBJ1-1 | TRBD1 | TRBV5-1 | NA | TGCGCCAGCAGCCACGAAATCGGACAGGGGAACACTGAAGCTTTCTTT | CASSHEIGQGNTEAFF
TRBJ2-1 | NA | TRBV9 | few | TGTGCCAGCAGCGTACAAGGGGGGCATTACAATGAGCAGTTCTTC | CASSVQGGHYNEQFF
TRBJ1-2 | NA | TRBV19 | NA | TGTGCCAGTAGTGCTCAGGGACTGTATGGCTACACCTTC | CASSAQGLYGYTF
TRBJ1-1 | NA | TRBV7-9 | NA | TGTGCCAGCAGCCCGTTGGACACTGAAGCTTTCTTT | CASSPLDTEAFF
TRBJ1-5 | NA | TRBV3-1/TRBV3-2 | NA | TGTGCCAGCAGCCAAGGATCAGGCGGCAATCAGCCCCAGCATTTT | CASSQGSGGNQPQHF
TRBJ1-6 | NA | TRBV25-1 | NA | TGTGCCAGCAGTGACCTCGGGGGACCGAATTCACCCCTCCACTTT | CASSDLGGPNSPLHF
TRBJ1-2 | NA | TRBV2 | NA | TGTGCCAGCAATCCAGGGTCGATTGGCTACACCTTC | CASNPGSIGYTF
TRBJ2-7 | NA | TRBV12-3/TRBV12-4 | NA | TGTGCCAGCAGTTTTCTTTACTACGAGCAGTACTTC | CASSFLYYEQYF
TRBJ2-1 | NA | TRBV30 | NA | TGTGCCTGGAGTGTGTTAGCGCCATACAATGAGCAGTTCTTC | CAWSVLAPYNEQFF
TRBJ2-7 | TRBD2 | TRBV14 | NA | TGTGCCAGCAGCCAGGGACTAGACGAGCAGTACTTC | CASSQGLDEQYF